The next 23 T cell receptor beta chains were all read from a single sample in a study of blood T cell repertoires in COVID-19. Sequencing was performed with immunoSEQ multiplex PCR; in TCRdb, only in-frame clones are kept and a portion is missing. The table has just under 65,000 clones, 76% seen once; the top ten hold around 50%. The sequenced sample consisted of peripheral blood. The receptors derive from an elderly woman with acute or convalescent COVID-19.

The chain uses TRBV7-2 and TRBJ2-7; TRBD1 matches 7 bases. The CDR3 extends over 14 amino acids. V lost 5 bases, J lost 0 bases, and 4 bases stayed unmatched. Germline V CDR1 and CDR2: SGHTA, FQGNSA. CDR3 in amino acids: CASSRTGSSYEQYF. CDR3 DNA: TGTGCCAGCAGCCGGACAGGTAGCTCCTACGAGCAGTACTTC.

The sample holds a few counts of this clone. This chain connects TRBV28 to TRBJ1-1; the D is unclear. Trimming removed 5 bases at V and 1 base at J, with 5 bases between. Germline CDR1 and CDR2: MDHEN and SYDVKM. CDR3 size: 12 residues. In DNA form, the CDR3 reads TGTGCCAGCAGTGTTCGGAACACTGAAGCTTTCTTT. It encodes CASSVRNTEAFF.

Notes on this clone: In the same sample, other DNA sequences code for this CDR3. CDR3 residues: CASSLSLTGELFF. The CDR3 DNA follows: TGTGCCAGCAGTTTGAGTCTCACCGGGGAGCTGTTTTTT. This chain joins TRBV12-3 or TRBV12-4 and TRBJ2-2; D is unclear. Trimming shortened V by 3 bases and J by 4 bases, and 6 bases separated the two germline ends. This CDR3 has 13 residues.

The genes are TRBV28 and TRBJ1-2; maybe TRBD1 (5 bases). V was clipped by 9 bases and J by 1 base, with 15 bases between them. Germline V gives CDR1 MDHEN, CDR2 SYDVKM. The CDR3 is 14 amino acids. The DNA for the CDR3 is TGTGCCAGTAATTCGCGGGGGGGTAACTATGGCTACACCTTC. This sequence encodes CASNSRGGNYGYTF.

The chain uses TRBV21-1 and TRBJ1-5; TRBD1, as called in the table, went unchecked against the DNA. TRBV21-1 is noted as a pseudogene. The CDR3 has 18 amino acids. The CDR3 region is CASSYRGQGAGSNQPQHF. CDR3 sequence (DNA): TGTGCCAGCAGCTACCGGGGACAGGGGGCCGGGAGCAATCAGCCCCAGCATTTT.

The chain combines TRBV27 with TRBJ2-7, with D possibly being TRBD2 (5 bases). CDR3 length: 15 residues. V dropped 3 bases and J dropped 3 bases, with 15 bases sitting between them. Germline V lookup: CDR1 MNHEY, CDR2 SMNVEV (reference sequence). In DNA, the CDR3 is TGTGCCAGCAGTTTTTCGTTAGCGCGAATCTACGAGCAGTACTTC. Protein: CASSFSLARIYEQYF.

This clone was seen just once. This sequence joins TRBV7-2 and TRBJ1-5; D not certain. There are 13 residues in the CDR3. The ends were cut back, 1 base at V and 6 bases at J, with 7 bases in the middle. Germline V gene data show CDR1 as SGHTA and CDR2 as FQGNSA. The CDR3: CASSLVGFQPQHF. The CDR3 DNA reads as TGTGCCAGCAGCTTAGTCGGGTTTCAGCCCCAGCATTTT.

The V gene is TRBV2, the J gene TRBJ1-1, with D possibly TRBD1 on 5 matching bases. Germline V gene data show CDR1 as SNHLY and CDR2 as FYNNEI. This CDR3 spans 17 amino acids. Trimming took off 0 bases at V and 5 bases at J, with 19 bases between the two ends. The CDR3 DNA sequence: TGTGCCAGCAGTGAAGCGGGGGGACCCAGGGTAGGGACTGAAGCTTTCTTT. The encoded protein is CASSEAGGPRVGTEAFF.

In this sample, this clone turned up once. The rearrangement links TRBV23-1 to TRBJ1-1; no firm D call. TRBV23-1 is an ORF; its function is uncertain. The CDR3 has 14 residues. Trimming pared 0 bases from V and 10 bases from J, leaving 15 bases between. The CDR3 is CASSQSRQARGAFF. CDR3 nucleotides: TGCGCCAGCAGTCAATCGAGGCAGGCCCGGGGAGCTTTCTTT.

This sequence joins TRBV27 and TRBJ1-1; possible D gene TRBD1, 5 bases. CDR3 length: 12 residues. V was trimmed by 6 bases and J by 5 bases, leaving 10 bases between them. CDR1 is MNHEY, CDR2 SMNVEV, per germline (reference sequence). The CDR3 bases are TGTGCCAGCAGGGTGGGGGGAACTGAAGCTTTCTTT. Protein: CASRVGGTEAFF.

This chain connects TRBV9 to TRBJ1-4; a possible D gene is TRBD1 (6 bases). Trimming cost V 4 bases and J 4 bases, with 8 bases left between them. Germline V gene data show CDR1 as SGDLS and CDR2 as YYNGEE. The length of the CDR3 is 13 residues. The CDR3 spells CASSRDINEKLFF. The CDR3 nucleotides are TGTGCCAGCAGCCGGGACATTAATGAAAAACTGTTTTTT.

This clone showed up just once. The V call is TRBV21-1, the J call TRBJ1-2; the table's D call, TRBD1, was not checked against the DNA. TRBV21-1 is reported as a pseudogene. The CDR3 is 15 residues long. The CDR3 bases are TGTGCCAGCAGCTTACCGGGACAGTCTAACTATGGCTACACCTTC. Translation gives CASSLPGQSNYGYTF.

The chain uses TRBV5-1 and TRBJ1-1; no definite D call. Trimming left V 4 bases short and J 1 base short, with 8 bases between. Germline V gives CDR1 SGHRS, CDR2 YFSETQ. The CDR3 covers 13 residues. The CDR3 region has the DNA TGCGCCAGCAGCGGCAGTCCGAACACTGAAGCTTTCTTT. It encodes CASSGSPNTEAFF. Combining the CDR3 with reference TRBV5-1 and TRBJ1-1 gives the whole variable domain KAGVTQTPRYLIKTRGQQVTLSCSPISGHRSVSWYQQTPGQGLQFLFEYFSETQRNKGNFPGRFSGRQFSNSRSEMNVSTLELGDSALYLCASSGSPNTEAFFGQGTRLTVV.

This clone appeared many times. This chain links TRBV7-6 with TRBJ2-2; possible D gene TRBD2, 6 bases. Looked up from germline, CDR1 is SGHVS and CDR2 is FNYEAQ. The CDR3 runs to 16 residues. Trimming shortened V by 5 bases and J by 2 bases, and 15 bases separated the two germline ends. For the CDR3, the DNA is TGTGCCAGCAGCACCTCCGGGACTGGAAACACCGGGGAGCTGTTTTTT. Amino acids: CASSTSGTGNTGELFF.

This clone was observed once. The genes are TRBV6-2 or TRBV6-3 and TRBJ2-2, with D tentatively TRBD1 (6 bases). The CDR3 spans 15 residues. The germline V gene has CDR1 MNHEY and CDR2 SVGEGT. The V end was cut by 5 bases, the J end by 4 bases, with 14 bases between. The DNA of the CDR3 is TGTGCCAGCAGTGCCACCAGGGGTGCCACCGGGGAGCTGTTTTTT. This encodes CASSATRGATGELFF.

The chain uses TRBV27 and TRBJ1-6; 11 bases line up with TRBD1. In germline, CDR1 is MNHEY, CDR2 SMNVEV (reference sequence). This CDR3 contains 20 residues. With 6 bases clipped from V and 0 bases from J, the junction kept 13 bases outside the gene matches. The CDR3 bases are TGTGCCAGCAGACTGGACAGGGGGCCCCAGTTCCTCTCCTATAATTCACCCCTCCACTTT. This sequence encodes CASRLDRGPQFLSYNSPLHF.

The rearrangement uses TRBV7-2 and TRBJ1-2; D gene uncertain. CDR3 size: 14 residues. Germline values: CDR1 SGHTA, CDR2 FQGNSA. Trimming stripped 0 bases from V and 7 bases from J, with 12 bases between. CDR3 sequence: CASSLAPLTGGYTF. The CDR3 DNA reads TGTGCCAGCAGCTTAGCGCCCCTAACCGGTGGCTACACCTTC.

The gene calls are TRBV4-1 and TRBJ2-5, with TRBD2 matching 10 bases. Trimming at V came to 3 bases and at J to 5 bases, leaving 6 bases not matched to a gene. This CDR3 has 15 amino acids. CDR1 and CDR2 from the germline V gene are MGHRA and YSYEKL. DNA for the CDR3: TGCGCCAGCAGCCATCGACTAGCGGGTATCGAGACCCAGTACTTC. It yields the protein CASSHRLAGIETQYF.

A few counts support this clone. This chain joins TRBV11-2 and TRBJ1-1; 7 bases line up with TRBD1. The CDR3 totals 12 residues. Germline assignment: CDR1 SGHAT and CDR2 FQNNGV. Trimming took 6 bases from V and 4 from J; bases not matched to a gene: 2. The CDR3 reads CASRSGGTEAFF. The CDR3 nucleotides are TGTGCCAGCAGGTCAGGGGGCACTGAAGCTTTCTTT.

The CDR3 loop reads CASNGGGGTRNEQFF. The CDR3 DNA reads TGTGCCTCAAACGGGGGCGGGGGTACACGTAATGAGCAGTTCTTC. This rearrangement joins TRBV7-8 to TRBJ2-1; tentatively, D is TRBD2 (7 bases). Germline CDR1 and CDR2: SGHVS and FQNEAQ. The CDR3 covers 15 residues. Trimming removed 11 bases at V and 7 bases at J, with 24 bases between.

The chain joins TRBV3-1 (or the pseudogene TRBV3-2) to TRBJ2-7, with 9 bases fitting TRBD2. The V gene end was trimmed by 4 bases and the J gene end by 3 bases; junction bases not matched to a gene: 13. The CDR3 sequence is 17 residues long. The germline CDR1 and CDR2 sequences are LGHDT and YNNKEL (reference sequence). The CDR3 here is CASSPPGGGGPDYEQYF. CDR3 DNA: TGTGCCAGCAGCCCCCCCGGCGGGGGGGGGCCTGACTACGAGCAGTACTTC.

This clone was observed a single time. The gene calls are TRBV20-1 and TRBJ2-7, with 10 bases matching TRBD2. This CDR3 has 11 residues. Germline values: CDR1 DFQATT, CDR2 SNEGSKA (reference sequence). The DNA for the CDR3 is TGCACCCCTAGCGGGGGTTACGAGCAGTACTTC. Translated, it gives CTPSGGYEQYF.

This chain joins TRBV12-3 or TRBV12-4 and TRBJ1-5; D gene uncertain. V shed 2 bases and J shed 7 bases, with 9 bases lying between them. This CDR3 contains 13 residues. In DNA form, the CDR3 reads TGTGCCAGCAGTTTACGGTCCGAACAGCCCCAGCATTTT. It yields the protein CASSLRSEQPQHF.